This is a list of T cell receptor beta chains from one sample in a study of blood T cell repertoires in COVID-19. Assay used: immunoSEQ multiplex PCR; TCRdb lists only in-frame clones, some missing. The sample carries about 82,000 clones, about 83% recorded once. Sequencing was done on a sample of peripheral blood. Every receptor here comes from a woman aged 60-70 years with acute or convalescent COVID-19. The CDR3 runs from the conserved cysteine through the conserved F or W. Each record gives: clone size, J gene, V gene, D gene, CDR3 DNA, CDR3 protein. D genes are given only for firm matches. Part of the rows lack a size; the others show once, few, many or a class for expanded clones.

size: once
J: TRBJ2-3
V: TRBV24-1
D: TRBD2
DNA: TGTGCCACCAGTAGCGGGAACTGGGACACAGATACGCAGTATTTT
CDR3: CATSSGNWDTDTQYF

size: few
J: TRBJ1-6
V: TRBV2
D: NA
DNA: TGTGCCAAAAAGTACCAGGGTTATAATTCACCCCTCCACTTT
CDR3: CAKKYQGYNSPLHF

size: NA
J: TRBJ2-3
V: TRBV5-1
D: TRBD1
DNA: TGCGCCAGCAGCTTGGGACAGGGAGACACAGATACGCAGTATTTT
CDR3: CASSLGQGDTDTQYF

size: NA
J: TRBJ1-2
V: TRBV5-1
D: NA
DNA: TGCGCCAGCAGCTTGACGGCAGGGAAGGGCTACACCTTC
CDR3: CASSLTAGKGYTF

size: NA
J: TRBJ1-5
V: TRBV5-1
D: NA
DNA: TGCGCCAGCAGCTTGGTAGGGGGGGCCGGGTATCAGCCCCAGCATTTT
CDR3: CASSLVGGAGYQPQHF

size: NA
J: TRBJ1-2
V: TRBV9
D: NA
DNA: TGTGCCAGCAGCCCTCTAGGGGGGGGGATAATAGATGGCTACACCTTC
CDR3: CASSPLGGGIIDGYTF

size: NA
J: TRBJ1-1
V: TRBV4-2
D: NA
DNA: TGTGCCAGCGGTACAGGGTACACTGAAGCTTTCTTT
CDR3: CASGTGYTEAFF

size: few
J: TRBJ2-7
V: TRBV19
D: NA
DNA: TGTGCCAGTAGTGAGCCCGGGGTGTCCTACGAGCAGTACTTC
CDR3: CASSEPGVSYEQYF

size: NA
J: TRBJ1-2
V: TRBV4-1
D: NA
DNA: TGCGCCAGCAGTCATCAGGGGCGGACGGACTATGGCTACACCTTC
CDR3: CASSHQGRTDYGYTF

size: NA
J: TRBJ2-3
V: TRBV27
D: TRBD2
DNA: TGTGCCAGCAGTCCGCAACTAGCGGGCCTACAAGATACGCAGTATTTT
CDR3: CASSPQLAGLQDTQYF

size: NA
J: TRBJ2-2
V: TRBV10-3
D: TRBD2
DNA: TGTGCCATCACCCCGGGGGGCGGGAGGACGAACACCGGGGAGCTGTTTTTT
CDR3: CAITPGGGRTNTGELFF

size: NA
J: TRBJ2-5
V: TRBV5-8
D: NA
DNA: TGTGCCAGCAGCTTTCGAGACAGGCCGGCGATGACCCAGTACTTC
CDR3: CASSFRDRPAMTQYF

size: NA
J: TRBJ2-7
V: TRBV21-1
D: NA
DNA: TGTGCCAGCGGAAGACTTCCGGGACTAGCGGGGTGGCTCTCCTACGAGCAGTACTTC
CDR3: CASGRLPGLAGWLSYEQYF

size: NA
J: TRBJ2-3
V: TRBV5-1
D: TRBD1
DNA: TGCGCCAGCAGCTTGGTGGTGGGACAGGGATTGGGAAGCACAGATACGCAGTATTTT
CDR3: CASSLVVGQGLGSTDTQYF

size: NA
J: TRBJ1-5
V: TRBV30
D: TRBD1
DNA: TGTGCCTGGAGTGTACGTCGACAGGGTCAATCAGCCCAGCATTTT
CDR3: CAWSVRRQGQSAQHF

size: NA
J: TRBJ1-5
V: TRBV28
D: NA
DNA: TGTGCCAGCAGTCAGGGAGGGCCGGCCTTCCAGCCCCAGCATTTT
CDR3: CASSQGGPAFQPQHF

size: medium-sized
J: TRBJ2-4
V: TRBV24-1
D: TRBD1
DNA: TGTGCCACCAGTGACCGTGGGAGCCGACAGGGCAAAAACATTCAGTACTTC
CDR3: CATSDRGSRQGKNIQYF

size: NA
J: TRBJ1-2
V: TRBV21-1
D: NA
DNA: TGTGCCAGCAGCATTCGGACAGGCACCCTTAACTATGGCTACACCTTC
CDR3: CASSIRTGTLNYGYTF

size: NA
J: TRBJ1-6
V: TRBV30
D: TRBD1
DNA: TGTGCCTGGAGTGGGGGTCCGGGACAGGGTGGTTCACCCCTCCACTTT
CDR3: CAWSGGPGQGGSPLHF

size: NA
J: TRBJ1-2
V: TRBV4-2
D: TRBD1
DNA: TGTGCCAGCAGCCTACAACCGGGACAGGGGACCTATGGCTACACCTTC
CDR3: CASSLQPGQGTYGYTF

size: once
J: TRBJ2-2
V: TRBV5-6
D: NA
DNA: TGTGCCAGCAGCTTGGGTCAGCGATTTACCGGGGAGCTGTTTTTT
CDR3: CASSLGQRFTGELFF

size: NA
J: TRBJ1-2
V: TRBV7-9
D: NA
DNA: TGTGCCAGCAGCCCCACAGGACGGACTAACTATGGCTACACCTTC
CDR3: CASSPTGRTNYGYTF